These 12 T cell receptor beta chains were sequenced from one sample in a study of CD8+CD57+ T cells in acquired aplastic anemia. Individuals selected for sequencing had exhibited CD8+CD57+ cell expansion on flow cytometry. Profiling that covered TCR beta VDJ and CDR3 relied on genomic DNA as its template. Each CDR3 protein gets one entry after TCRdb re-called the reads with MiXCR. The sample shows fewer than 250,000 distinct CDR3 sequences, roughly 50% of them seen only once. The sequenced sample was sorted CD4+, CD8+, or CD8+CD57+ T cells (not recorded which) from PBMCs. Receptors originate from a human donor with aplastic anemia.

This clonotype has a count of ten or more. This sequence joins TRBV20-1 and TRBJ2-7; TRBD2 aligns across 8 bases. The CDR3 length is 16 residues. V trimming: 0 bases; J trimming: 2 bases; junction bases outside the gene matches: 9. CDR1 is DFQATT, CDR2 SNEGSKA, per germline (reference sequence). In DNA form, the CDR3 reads TGCAGTGCTAGAGATCCAGCGGGGGAACCTCCCTACGAGCAGTACTTC. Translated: CSARDPAGEPPYEQYF.

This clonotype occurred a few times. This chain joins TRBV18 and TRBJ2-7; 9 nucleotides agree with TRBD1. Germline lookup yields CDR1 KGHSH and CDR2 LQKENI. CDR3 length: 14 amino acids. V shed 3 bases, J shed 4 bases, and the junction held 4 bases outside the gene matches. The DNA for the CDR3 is TGTGCCAGCTCACCGGGACAGGGAGTGTACGAGCAGTACTTC. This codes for CASSPGQGVYEQYF.

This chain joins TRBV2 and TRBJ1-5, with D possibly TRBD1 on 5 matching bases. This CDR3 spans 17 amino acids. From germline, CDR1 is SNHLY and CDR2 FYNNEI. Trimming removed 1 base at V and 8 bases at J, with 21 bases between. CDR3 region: CASSEGQGFAIMEPQHF. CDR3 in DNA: TGTGCCAGCAGTGAAGGGCAGGGATTTGCCATTATGGAGCCCCAGCATTTT.

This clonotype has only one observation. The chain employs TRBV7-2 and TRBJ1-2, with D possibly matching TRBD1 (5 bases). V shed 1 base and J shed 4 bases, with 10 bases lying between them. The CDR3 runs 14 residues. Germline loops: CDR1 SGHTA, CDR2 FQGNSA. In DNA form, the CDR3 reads TGTGCCAGCAGCTTAGGCAGGGAAGGCTATGGCTACACCTTC. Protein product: CASSLGREGYGYTF.

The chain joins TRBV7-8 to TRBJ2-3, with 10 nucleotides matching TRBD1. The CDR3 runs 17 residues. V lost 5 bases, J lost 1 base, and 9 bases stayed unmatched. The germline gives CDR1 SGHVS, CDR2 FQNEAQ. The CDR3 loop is CASSQGLGQGGTDTQYF. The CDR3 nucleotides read TGTGCCAGCAGCCAAGGGCTAGGACAGGGGGGCACAGATACGCAGTATTTT. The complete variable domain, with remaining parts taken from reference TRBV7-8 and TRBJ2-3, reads GAGVSQSPRYKVAKRGQDVALRCDPISGHVSLFWYQQALGQGPEFLTYFQNEAQLDKSGLPSDRFFAERPEGSVSTLKIQRTQQEDSAVYLCASSQGLGQGGTDTQYFGPGTRLTVL.

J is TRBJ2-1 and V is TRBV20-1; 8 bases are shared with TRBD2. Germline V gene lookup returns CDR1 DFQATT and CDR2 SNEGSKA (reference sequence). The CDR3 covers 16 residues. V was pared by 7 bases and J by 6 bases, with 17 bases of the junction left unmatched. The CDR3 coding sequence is TGCAGTGTTTTAGATCACGCGGGGGGCGCCTTCAATGAGCAGTTCTTC. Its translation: CSVLDHAGGAFNEQFF.

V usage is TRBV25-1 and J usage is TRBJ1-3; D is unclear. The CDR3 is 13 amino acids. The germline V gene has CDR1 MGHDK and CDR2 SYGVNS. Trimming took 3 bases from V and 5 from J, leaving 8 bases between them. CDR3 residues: CASSDPSRNTIYF. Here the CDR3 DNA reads TGTGCCAGCAGTGATCCCTCCCGAAACACCATATATTTT. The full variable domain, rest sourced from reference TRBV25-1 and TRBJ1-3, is EADIYQTPRYLVIGTGKKITLECSQTMGHDKMYWYQQDPGMELHLIHYSYGVNSTEKGDLSSESTVSRIRTEHFPLTLESARPSHTSQYLCASSDPSRNTIYFGEGSWLTVV.

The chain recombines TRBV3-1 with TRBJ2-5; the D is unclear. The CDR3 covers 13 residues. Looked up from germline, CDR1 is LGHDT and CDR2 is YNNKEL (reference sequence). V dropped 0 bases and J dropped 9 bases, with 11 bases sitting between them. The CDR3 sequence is CASSQDRNQPQYF. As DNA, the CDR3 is TGTGCCAGCAGCCAAGATCGGAATCAGCCCCAGTACTTC.

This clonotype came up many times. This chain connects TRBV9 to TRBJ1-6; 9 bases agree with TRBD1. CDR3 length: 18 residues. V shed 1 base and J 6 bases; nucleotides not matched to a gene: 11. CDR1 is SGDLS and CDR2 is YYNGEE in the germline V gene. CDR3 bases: TGTGCCAGCAGCGTAAGTTGGCAAGGGACAGGGAGTAATTCACCCCTCCACTTT. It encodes CASSVSWQGTGSNSPLHF.

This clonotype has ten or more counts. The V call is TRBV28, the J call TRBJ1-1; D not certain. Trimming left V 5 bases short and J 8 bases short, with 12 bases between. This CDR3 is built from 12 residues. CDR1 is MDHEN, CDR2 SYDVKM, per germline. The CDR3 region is CASSPQDEEAFF. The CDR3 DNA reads TGTGCCAGCAGTCCCCAAGACGAGGAAGCTTTCTTT.

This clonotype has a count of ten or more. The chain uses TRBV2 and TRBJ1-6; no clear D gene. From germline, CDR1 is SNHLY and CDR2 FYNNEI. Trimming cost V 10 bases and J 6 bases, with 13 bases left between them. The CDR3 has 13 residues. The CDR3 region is CATRQETNSPLHF. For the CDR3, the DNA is TGTGCCACCAGACAAGAAACTAATTCACCCCTCCACTTT.

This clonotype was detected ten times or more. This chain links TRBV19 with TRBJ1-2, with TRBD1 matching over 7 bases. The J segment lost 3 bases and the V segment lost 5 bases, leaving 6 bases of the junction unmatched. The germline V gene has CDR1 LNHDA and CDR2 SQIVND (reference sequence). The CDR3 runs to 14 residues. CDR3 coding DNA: TGTGCCAGTAGTCCAAGGGGGCGCGACTATGGCTACACCTTC. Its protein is CASSPRGRDYGYTF.